This T cell receptor (beta chain) came from a study of blood T cell repertoires in COVID-19. Trimming cost V 0 bases and J 6 bases; bases outside gene matches: 7. The CDR3 is made up of 14 amino acids. Per the germline V gene, CDR1 is GTSNPN and CDR2 is SVGIG (reference sequence). Sequencing was performed with immunoSEQ multiplex PCR; in TCRdb, only in-frame clones are kept and a portion is missing. The sample yields some 52,000 clones, 80% to 95% seen once. The specimen was peripheral blood. The receptor was derived from a human donor in a cohort sampled during active COVID-19. J is TRBJ2-5 and V is TRBV30; 7 bases agree with TRBD1. CDR3 nucleotide sequence: TGTGCCTGGAGTGTAGACAGGGTGGTGAAGACCCAGTACTTC. Its translation is CAWSVDRVVKTQYF.